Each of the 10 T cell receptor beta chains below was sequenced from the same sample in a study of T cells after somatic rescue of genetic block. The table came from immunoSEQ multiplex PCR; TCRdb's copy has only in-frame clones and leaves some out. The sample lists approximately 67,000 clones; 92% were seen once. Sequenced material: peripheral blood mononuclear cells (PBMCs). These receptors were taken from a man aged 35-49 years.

The CDR3 loop reads CASSLRGVRHNEQFF. The DNA of the CDR3 is TGTGCCAGCAGTTTAAGAGGGGTCAGGCACAATGAGCAGTTCTTC. The chain uses TRBV28 and TRBJ2-1; the D gene could be TRBD1 or TRBD2 (5 bases each). Germline CDR1 and CDR2: MDHEN and SYDVKM. This CDR3 region has 15 residues. V was clipped by 2 bases and J by 5 bases, with 13 bases between them.

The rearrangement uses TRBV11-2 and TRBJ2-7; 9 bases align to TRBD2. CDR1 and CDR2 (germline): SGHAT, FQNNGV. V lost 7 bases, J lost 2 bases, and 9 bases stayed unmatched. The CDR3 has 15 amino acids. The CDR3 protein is CASITVAGGPYEQYF. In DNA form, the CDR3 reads TGTGCCAGCATCACGGTTGCGGGAGGGCCCTACGAGCAGTACTTC.

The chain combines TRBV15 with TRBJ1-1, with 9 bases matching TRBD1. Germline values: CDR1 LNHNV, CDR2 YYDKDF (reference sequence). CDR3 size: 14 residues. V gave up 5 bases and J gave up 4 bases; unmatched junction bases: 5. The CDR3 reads CATSRRGQGTEAFF. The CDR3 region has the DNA TGTGCCACCAGCCGGAGGGGACAGGGCACTGAAGCTTTCTTT.

The CDR3 bases are TGTGCCAGCAGTTACTCGAACAGGGGCTCACCCCTCCACTTT. Amino acids: CASSYSNRGSPLHF. The chain joins TRBV6-5 to TRBJ1-6; 7 bases agree with TRBD1. The CDR3 has 14 amino acids. Germline CDR1 is MNHEY and CDR2 is SVGAGI. J gave up 10 bases and V 0 bases, and 3 bases lay outside the gene matches.

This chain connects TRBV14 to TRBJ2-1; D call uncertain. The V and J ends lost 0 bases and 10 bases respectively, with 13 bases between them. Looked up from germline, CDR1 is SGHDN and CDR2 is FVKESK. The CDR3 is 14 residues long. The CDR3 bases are TGTGCCAGCAGCCAAGAGGCCGCGGTAGAAGAGCAGTTCTTC. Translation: CASSQEAAVEEQFF.

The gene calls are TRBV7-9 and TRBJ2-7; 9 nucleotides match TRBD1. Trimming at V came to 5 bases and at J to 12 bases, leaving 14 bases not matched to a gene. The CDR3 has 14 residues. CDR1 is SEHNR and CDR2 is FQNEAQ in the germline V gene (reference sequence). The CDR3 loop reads CASSPRDRVAMLYF. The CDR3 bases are TGTGCCAGCAGCCCCCGGGACAGGGTGGCCATGCTGTACTTC.

CDR3 sequence reads: CASNTERTGFGGYTF. DNA of the CDR3: TGTGCCAGCAACACCGAAAGGACAGGGTTTGGCGGCTACACCTTC. V and J are TRBV6-1 and TRBJ1-2, with 8 bases matching TRBD1. J was trimmed by 8 bases and V by 7 bases; bases with no gene match: 15. CDR3 length: 15 amino acids. Per germline, CDR1 MNHNS and CDR2 SASEGT.

This CDR3 reads CASSTPGQGVYNEQFF. CDR3 sequence (DNA): TGTGCCAGCAGCACCCCGGGACAGGGTGTCTACAATGAGCAGTTCTTC. The rearrangement links TRBV11-2 to TRBJ2-1; 9 bases are shared with TRBD1. This CDR3 contains 16 residues. Germline assignment: CDR1 SGHAT and CDR2 FQNNGV. V lost 5 bases to trimming and J lost 3 bases; unmatched junction nucleotides: 8.

The CDR3 reads CATSREIASLYNEQFF. The CDR3 region has the DNA TGTGCCACCAGCAGAGAGATCGCTAGCTTGTACAATGAGCAGTTCTTC. The chain links TRBV15 to TRBJ2-1, with D possibly TRBD2 on 5 matching bases. Trimming took off 0 bases at V and 4 bases at J, with 13 bases between the two ends. Germline CDR1 and CDR2: LNHNV and YYDKDF (reference sequence). The length of the CDR3 is 16 residues.

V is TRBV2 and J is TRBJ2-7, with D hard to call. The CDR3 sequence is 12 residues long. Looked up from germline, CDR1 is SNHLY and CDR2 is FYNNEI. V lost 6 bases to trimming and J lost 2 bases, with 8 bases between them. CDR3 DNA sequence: TGTGCCAGCAGGGCTGTTCCCTACGAGCAGTACTTC. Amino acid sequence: CASRAVPYEQYF.